The present TCR beta chain was sequenced within a study of pediatric ulcerative colitis. Trimming took 8 bases from V and 10 from J; bases not matched to a gene: 11. The CDR3 is 14 amino acids. Germline V gives CDR1 SEHNR, CDR2 FQNEAQ (reference sequence). Repertoires were generated with immunoSEQ multiplex PCR, while TCRdb's copy carries only in-frame clones and drops some. The table shows approximately 4,300 clones, with just over 90% occurring only once. What was sequenced was blood. The sequence was obtained from a boy younger than 18 who was a control in a study of pediatric ulcerative colitis. The V and J genes are TRBV7-9 and TRBJ2-1, with 10 bases that match TRBD2. The CDR3 spells CASLAGVLSGEQFF. In DNA form, the CDR3 reads TGTGCCAGCCTAGCGGGAGTTTTATCGGGCGAGCAGTTCTTC.